Listed below are T cell receptor beta chains from one sample, sequenced in a study of T cell repertoires in cytomegalovirus infection. These receptors have no identified antigens. Each CDR3 protein gets one entry after TCRdb re-called the reads with MiXCR. The data contain just under 500,000 distinct CDR3 sequences, 30% to 40% of them singletons. Sequenced material: cultured PBMCs, taken from culture after CMV antigen stimulation. The receptors come from a human donor in good health (CMV status not recorded). Some clones in this sample may be carry-over from other donors' samples. Each CDR3 is given with its conserved first and last residue. D genes are given only for firm matches. Clone size appears in some rows only: once, few, many, or a class for an expanded clone.

>TRBV27|few|TRBD1|TRBJ1-5
TGTGCCAGCAGTTTCTACAGGGGGGAAGGTCAGCCCCAGCATTTT
CASSFYRGEGQPQHF
>TRBV28|few|.|TRBJ1-1
TGTGCCAGCAGTTCGGGTGGGGGGGACACTGAAGCTTTCTTT
CASSSGGGDTEAFF
>TRBV15|few|.|TRBJ2-5
TGTGCCACCGGCGGGGAGAGAGAGACCCAGTACTTC
CATGGERETQYF
>TRBV7-8|.|.|TRBJ1-2
TGTGCCAGCAGCTTAGGGGTAGGGGGGGACCTCGACTATGGCTACACCTTC
CASSLGVGGDLDYGYTF
>TRBV5-1|few|.|TRBJ2-1
TGCGCCAGCAGCTTCGGGCGGGACTACAATGAGCAGTTCTTC
CASSFGRDYNEQFF
>TRBV10-3|.|TRBD1|TRBJ1-1
TGTGCCATCAGAAGCGACAGGGAAGGCCCTGAAGCTTTCTTT
CAIRSDREGPEAFF
>TRBV28|once|.|TRBJ2-5
TGTGCCAGCAGGGAGGCCCAAGAGGCCCAGTACTTC
CASREAQEAQYF
>TRBV5-1|.|.|TRBJ2-5
TGCGCCAGCAGCTTGGTCCCACAGGCTGAGACCCAGTACTTC
CASSLVPQAETQYF
>TRBV2|.|.|TRBJ1-1
TGTGCCAGCAGTATCATGAACACTGAAGCTTTCTTT
CASSIMNTEAFF
>TRBV19|many|.|TRBJ1-2
TGTGCCAGTAGTCCCGGCAGCGACGACAGGCCCTATGGCTACACCTTC
CASSPGSDDRPYGYTF
>TRBV7-9|.|TRBD1|TRBJ2-2
TGTGCCAGCAGCGCCGGGACAGGGGGTTATCAAGCACCAGAGCTGTTTTTT
CASSAGTGGYQAPELFF
>TRBV14|.|.|TRBJ2-7
TGTGCCAGCAGCGAGAGCGGGTCTAGCTCCTACGAGCAGTACTTC
CASSESGSSSYEQYF
>TRBV28|few|.|TRBJ2-7
TGTGCCAGCAAGGCAGGGGTCTACGAGCAGTACTTC
CASKAGVYEQYF
>TRBV20-1|.|.|TRBJ2-2
TGCAGTGCAGTACTAGCGAACACCGGGGAGCTGTTTTTT
CSAVLANTGELFF
>TRBV5-1|.|.|TRBJ2-3
TGCGCCAGCAGCTCATTGACTACCGGAGCGGTAGATACGCAGTATTTT
CASSSLTTGAVDTQYF
>TRBV28|few|.|TRBJ2-5
TGTGCCACCACAGTGGGGTCCCAAGAGACCCAGTACTTC
CATTVGSQETQYF
>TRBV7-2|.|.|TRBJ2-4
TGTGCCAGCAGCTTACAAGCAAACATTCAGTACTTC
CASSLQANIQYF
>TRBV12-3/TRBV12-4|many|.|TRBJ2-7
TGTGCCAGCAGTGTTCGCCTCCACGTGTCCTACGAGCAGTACTTC
CASSVRLHVSYEQYF
>TRBV6-2/TRBV6-3|few|.|TRBJ2-5
TGTGCCAGCCGGCCTTCGGTAGGGGGAGAGACCCAGTACTTC
CASRPSVGGETQYF
>TRBV20-1|.|.|TRBJ1-4
TGCAGTGCTAGAAACAGGGCCACTAATGAAAAACTGTTTTTT
CSARNRATNEKLFF
>TRBV19|.|.|TRBJ2-1
TGTGCCAGTAGCCCTCACCACAATGAGCAGTTCTTC
CASSPHHNEQFF
>TRBV29-1|many|.|TRBJ1-2
TGCAGCGTTGGAGAGACGAAGGGCTACACCTTC
CSVGETKGYTF